The 10 T cell receptor beta chains below all came from one sample that was sequenced in a study of CD8 T cells in ankylosing spondylitis. TCRdb called the 5' RACE reads again in MiXCR, with one record for every CDR3 protein. The repertoire consists of some 140,000 distinct CDR3 sequences, with roughly 7.7% occurring once and the leading ten covering 7.3%. The material sequenced was synovial fluid, either unsorted or a sorted T cell fraction (not recorded which). The receptors shown here come from a male donor with ankylosing spondylitis.

This clonotype has ten or more counts. J is TRBJ1-1 and V is TRBV5-1, with no clear D. V lost 0 bases and J lost 4, with 7 bases in between. Germline V gene data show CDR1 as SGHRS and CDR2 as YFSETQ. The CDR3 has 13 amino acids. CDR3 loop: CASSLVRGTEAFF. The CDR3 coding sequence is TGCGCCAGCAGCTTGGTACGGGGCACTGAAGCTTTCTTT.

V usage is TRBV12-3 or TRBV12-4 and J usage is TRBJ1-1, with D maybe TRBD1 (5 bases). This CDR3 has 13 residues. Trimming took 8 bases from V and 4 from J, leaving 14 bases between them. CDR3 in amino acids: CASLGRRGTEAFF. The CDR3 DNA sequence: TGTGCCAGCTTGGGACGGAGGGGCACTGAAGCTTTCTTT.

This clonotype has ten or more counts. The DNA of the CDR3 is TGTGCCGGTCGGGGGGGGAGTGACTATGGCTACACCTTC. Residues: CAGRGGSDYGYTF. The chain links TRBV10-3 to TRBJ1-2; perhaps TRBD1 as D (5 bases). CDR1 and CDR2 from the germline V gene are ENHRY and SYGVKD. The CDR3 has 13 amino acids. The V end was cut by 11 bases, the J end by 3 bases, with 16 bases between.

This clonotype was seen ten or more times. The chain uses TRBV20-1 and TRBJ2-3; no definite D call. V lost 6 bases to trimming and J lost 4 bases, with 11 bases between them. CDR1 is DFQATT and CDR2 is SNEGSKA in the germline V gene (reference sequence). The CDR3 is 12 residues long. CDR3 loop: CSADSFADTQYF. The CDR3 DNA sequence: TGCAGTGCCGATTCGTTCGCAGATACGCAGTATTTT.

This clonotype was observed many times. V usage is TRBV12-3 or TRBV12-4 and J usage is TRBJ2-3, with D unresolved. Trimming took 6 bases from V and 9 from J, leaving 10 bases between them. The CDR3 spans 11 residues. The CDR3 protein is CASSPFGTQYF. In nucleotides, the CDR3 is TGTGCCAGCAGCCCCTTCGGGACGCAGTATTTT.

This clonotype occurred many times. V usage is TRBV20-1 and J usage is TRBJ1-5; D gene unclear. The CDR3 consists of 14 residues. V dropped 2 bases and J dropped 4 bases, with 12 bases sitting between them. Germline V gene sequence: CDR1 DFQATT, CDR2 SNEGSKA (reference sequence). CDR3: CSARRAARNQPQHF. The CDR3 region has the DNA TGCAGTGCTAGAAGGGCGGCTAGAAATCAGCCCCAGCATTTT.

Ten or more counts support this clonotype. The rearrangement uses TRBV20-1 and TRBJ2-2; 11 bases agree with TRBD2. CDR1 DFQATT and CDR2 SNEGSKA come from the germline V gene (reference sequence). The length of the CDR3 is 14 residues. The trim removed 6 bases at V and 4 bases at J, leaving 4 bases unmatched. This CDR3 is CSAPLAGGTGELFF. CDR3 bases: TGCAGTGCGCCCCTAGCGGGAGGCACCGGGGAGCTGTTTTTT.

This clonotype was observed at least ten times. CDR3 in DNA: TGCGCCAGCAGCTTAATCGGGTCGGATGAGCAGTTCTTC. This codes for CASSLIGSDEQFF. The chain carries TRBV5-1 and TRBJ2-1; D remains unclear. The V end lost 2 bases, the J end lost 8 bases, and 11 bases lay between the germline ends. Looked up from germline, CDR1 is SGHRS and CDR2 is YFSETQ. The CDR3 runs 13 residues.

The CDR3 DNA sequence: TGTGCCATCAGCGCAAGCGGGGAATGGCAGTATTTT. Translation gives CAISASGEWQYF. This chain joins TRBV10-3 and TRBJ2-3, with 7 bases fitting TRBD2. CDR1 ENHRY and CDR2 SYGVKD come from the germline V gene. The V gene end was trimmed by 6 bases and the J gene end by 11 bases; junction bases not matched to a gene: 8. CDR3 length equals 12 residues.

This CDR3 reads CASSLNPGEDEQYF. For the CDR3, the DNA is TGTGCCAGCAGTTTAAATCCGGGAGAAGACGAGCAGTACTTC. The rearrangement uses TRBV12-3 or TRBV12-4 and TRBJ2-7; weak D call: TRBD2 (6 bases). The V end was cut by 2 bases, the J end by 5 bases, with 13 bases between. This CDR3 spans 14 amino acids.